This T cell receptor (beta chain) was obtained from a study of OX40 agonist ivuxolimab in advanced cancers. For the study at large: Patients were treated with ivuxolimab, an agonistic anti-OX40 (CD134) antibody. Averaging about 60 years in age, with a range of roughly 23 to 80, the cohort was around 85% male. Study observations and caveats: At 0.1 to 3.0 mg/kg, clonal expansion of CD4+ and CD8+ blood T cells had occurred by week 6.

This clone has more than one count but fewer than ten. The antigen is undetermined. Only in-frame clones appear in the TCRdb table, and some are missing; sequencing was by immunoSEQ multiplex PCR. The profile covers approximately 100,000 clones, with approximately 85% appearing a single time and 3.5% to 4% taken by the ten largest. The CDR3 consists of 14 residues. From germline, CDR1 is SEHNR and CDR2 FQNEAQ (reference sequence). The trim removed 5 bases at V and 8 bases at J, leaving 9 bases unmatched. The gene calls are TRBV7-9 and TRBJ1-2, with 9 bases aligning to TRBD1. Here the sequenced sample was CD4+ or CD8+ T cells sorted from blood, taken in a trial of the OX40 agonist ivuxolimab. This receptor was obtained from an adult with an advanced solid tumor such as melanoma, head and neck, liver or kidney cancer. The CDR3 loop is CASSRQGEWEGYTF. DNA for the CDR3: TGTGCCAGCAGCCGACAGGGGGAGTGGGAAGGCTACACCTTC.